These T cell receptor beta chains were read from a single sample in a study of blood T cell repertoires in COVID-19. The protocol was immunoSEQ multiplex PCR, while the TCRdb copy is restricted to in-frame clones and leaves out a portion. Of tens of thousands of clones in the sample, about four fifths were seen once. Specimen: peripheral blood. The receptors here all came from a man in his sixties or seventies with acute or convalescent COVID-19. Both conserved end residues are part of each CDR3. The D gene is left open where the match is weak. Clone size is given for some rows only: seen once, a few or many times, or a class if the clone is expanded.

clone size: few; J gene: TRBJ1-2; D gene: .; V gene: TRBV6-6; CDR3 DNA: TGTGCCAGCAGTTACTCGGAGGGGTCCGTCTCTGGCTACACCTTC; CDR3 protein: CASSYSEGSVSGYTF
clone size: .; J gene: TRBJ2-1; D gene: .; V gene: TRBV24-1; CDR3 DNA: TGTGCCACCAGTGATTACCGAGGGGGCAATGAGCAGTTCTTC; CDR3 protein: CATSDYRGGNEQFF
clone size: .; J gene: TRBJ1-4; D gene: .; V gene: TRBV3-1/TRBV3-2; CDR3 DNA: TGTGCCAGCAGCCAAGAGCCACAGGGCCGTGAAAAACTGTTTTTT; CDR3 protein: CASSQEPQGREKLFF
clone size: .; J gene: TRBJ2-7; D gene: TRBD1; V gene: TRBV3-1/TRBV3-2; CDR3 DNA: TGTGCCAGCAGCCTCTCGAGGGGGCCCTCCTACGAGCAGTACTTC; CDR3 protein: CASSLSRGPSYEQYF
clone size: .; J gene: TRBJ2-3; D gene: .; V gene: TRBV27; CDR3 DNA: TGTGCCAGCAGTTTCCGGGGAGATACGCAGTATTTT; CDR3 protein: CASSFRGDTQYF
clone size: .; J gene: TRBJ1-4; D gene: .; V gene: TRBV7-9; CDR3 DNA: TGTGCCAGCAGCTTAACCCGGGCCCCCGGGGCAACTAATGAAAAACTGTTTTTT; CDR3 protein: CASSLTRAPGATNEKLFF
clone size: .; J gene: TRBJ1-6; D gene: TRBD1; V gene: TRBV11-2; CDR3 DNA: TGTGCCAGCAGCCCTAGGCAGGGGGCGCGTCTAAATTCACCCCTCCACTTT; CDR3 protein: CASSPRQGARLNSPLHF
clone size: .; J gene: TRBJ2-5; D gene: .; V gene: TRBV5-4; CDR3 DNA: TGTGCCAGCAGCTTGGGCGGGCTAGGGAGAGTAGAGACCCAGTACTTC; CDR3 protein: CASSLGGLGRVETQYF
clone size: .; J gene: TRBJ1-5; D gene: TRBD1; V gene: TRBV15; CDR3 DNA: TGTGCCAGCGGGACAGGTGAGCGGGATCAGCCCCAGCATTTT; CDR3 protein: CASGTGERDQPQHF
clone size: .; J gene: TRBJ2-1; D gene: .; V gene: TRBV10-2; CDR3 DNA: TGCGCCAGCAGAGGGGACGGAGACAGGAGCTCCTACAATGAGCAGTTCTTC; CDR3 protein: CASRGDGDRSSYNEQFF
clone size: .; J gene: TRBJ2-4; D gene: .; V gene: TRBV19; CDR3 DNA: TGTGCCAGTAGTAGTAGCGCCCCCGGGGACATTCAGTACTTC; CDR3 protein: CASSSSAPGDIQYF
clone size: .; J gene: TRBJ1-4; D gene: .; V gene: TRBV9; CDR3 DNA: TGTGCCAGCAGCCCCCACCCGGCAACCGTCAGAGGAGGGCTGTTTTTT; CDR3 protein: CASSPHPATVRGGLFF
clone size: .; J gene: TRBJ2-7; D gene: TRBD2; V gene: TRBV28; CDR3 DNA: TGTGCCAGCAGACCTTGGACTAGCTCCTACGAGCAGTACTTC; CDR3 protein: CASRPWTSSYEQYF
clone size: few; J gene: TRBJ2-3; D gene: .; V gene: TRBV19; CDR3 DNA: TGTGCCAGTAGTGACCCTAGCGATGGCACAGATACGCAGTATTTT; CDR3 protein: CASSDPSDGTDTQYF
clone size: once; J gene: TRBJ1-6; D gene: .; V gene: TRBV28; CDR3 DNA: TGTGCCAGCAGTTTGTTGCAGGGTGATAATTCACCCCTCCACTTT; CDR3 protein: CASSLLQGDNSPLHF
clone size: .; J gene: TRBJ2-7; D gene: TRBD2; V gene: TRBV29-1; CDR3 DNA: TGCAGCGTTGAAGTAGGGCGGGAGGGCCTCGAGCAGTACTTC; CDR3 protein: CSVEVGREGLEQYF
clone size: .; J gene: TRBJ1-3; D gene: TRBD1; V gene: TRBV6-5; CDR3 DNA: TGTGCCAGCAGTTACCGGGACAGGGGCTACACCATATATTTT; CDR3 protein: CASSYRDRGYTIYF
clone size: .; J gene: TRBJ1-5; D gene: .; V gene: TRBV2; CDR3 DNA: TGTGCCAGCATGGACAACACCAATCAGCCCCAGCATTTT; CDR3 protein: CASMDNTNQPQHF
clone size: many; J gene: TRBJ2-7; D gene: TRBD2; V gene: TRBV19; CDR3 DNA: TGTGCCAGTAGTATGGCTAGCGGGGGTTTCTACGAGCAGTACTTC; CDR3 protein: CASSMASGGFYEQYF
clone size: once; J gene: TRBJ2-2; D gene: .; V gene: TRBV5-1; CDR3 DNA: TGCGCCAGCAACTCAAGACAGGGAGGCACCGGGGAGCTGTTTTTT; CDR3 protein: CASNSRQGGTGELFF
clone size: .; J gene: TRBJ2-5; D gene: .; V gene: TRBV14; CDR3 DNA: TGTGCCAGCAGCTCAACTAGTTGGGAGACCCAGTACTTC; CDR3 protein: CASSSTSWETQYF
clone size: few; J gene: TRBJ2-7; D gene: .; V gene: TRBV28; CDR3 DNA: TGTGCCAGCAACCAGGGACACTACGAGCAGTACTTC; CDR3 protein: CASNQGHYEQYF
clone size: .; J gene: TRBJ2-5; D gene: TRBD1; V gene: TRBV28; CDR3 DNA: TGTGCCAGCAGTGGCCGGCCTGGGACAGGGGGGAGGCAAGAGACCCAGTACTTC; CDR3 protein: CASSGRPGTGGRQETQYF
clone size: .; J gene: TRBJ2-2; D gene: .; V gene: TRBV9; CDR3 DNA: TGTGCCAGCAGCCTTGGGGGGACCGCGAACACCGGGGAGCTGTTTTTT; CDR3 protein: CASSLGGTANTGELFF
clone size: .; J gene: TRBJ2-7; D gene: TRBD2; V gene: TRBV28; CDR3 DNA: TGTGCCAGCGCCCGGGGCGGGAGCTTTTACGAGCAGTACTTC; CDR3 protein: CASARGGSFYEQYF
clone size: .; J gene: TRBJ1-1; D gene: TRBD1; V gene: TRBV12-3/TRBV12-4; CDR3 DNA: TGTGCCAGCAGTTTAACGCAGGGGGCTGAAGCTTTCTTT; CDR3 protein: CASSLTQGAEAFF
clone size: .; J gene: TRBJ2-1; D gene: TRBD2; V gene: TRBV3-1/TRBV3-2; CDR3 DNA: TGTGCCAGCAGCCCTGAGACCCCGCGCCTCACTAGCGGGAGGGGCAATGAGCAGTTCTTC; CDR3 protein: CASSPETPRLTSGRGNEQFF
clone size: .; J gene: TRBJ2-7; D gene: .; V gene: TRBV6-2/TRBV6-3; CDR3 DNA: TGTGCCAGCAGTTCCGGTGGAGCCGTCCACGAGCAGTACTTC; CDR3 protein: CASSSGGAVHEQYF
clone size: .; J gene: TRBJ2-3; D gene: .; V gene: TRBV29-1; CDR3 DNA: TGCAGCGCCCGGGACACTTACACAGATACGCAGTATTTT; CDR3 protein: CSARDTYTDTQYF
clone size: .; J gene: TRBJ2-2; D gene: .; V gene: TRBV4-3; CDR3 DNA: TGCGCCAGCAGCCTCTTCCGGTACACCGGGGAGCTGTTTTTT; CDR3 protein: CASSLFRYTGELFF
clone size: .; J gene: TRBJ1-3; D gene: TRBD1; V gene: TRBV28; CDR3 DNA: TGTGCCAGCCGACAGGGGGCTTACGGAAACACCATATATTTT; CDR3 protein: CASRQGAYGNTIYF
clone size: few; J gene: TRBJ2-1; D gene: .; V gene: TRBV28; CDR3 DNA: TGTGCCAGCAGATCGCTTTCCTCCGGGACTCCTTACATCTTC; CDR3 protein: CASRSLSSGTPYIF
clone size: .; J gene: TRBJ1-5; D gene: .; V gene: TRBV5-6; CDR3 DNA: TGTGCCAGCAGCTCTGGACAGTATAGCAATCAGCCCCAGCATTTT; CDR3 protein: CASSSGQYSNQPQHF
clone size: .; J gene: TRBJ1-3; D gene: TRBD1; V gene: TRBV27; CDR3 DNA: TGTGCCAGCAGTTCCTACAGGGGAATGGGAAACACCATATATTTT; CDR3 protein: CASSSYRGMGNTIYF
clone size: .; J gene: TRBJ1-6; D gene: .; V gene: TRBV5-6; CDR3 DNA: TGTGCCAGCAGCTTGATCGGGTCACCCCTCCACTTT; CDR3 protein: CASSLIGSPLHF
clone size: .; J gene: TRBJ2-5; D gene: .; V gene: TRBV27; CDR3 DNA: TGTGCCAACCCGGACTACCCAAGGGAGACCCAGTACTTC; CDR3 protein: CANPDYPRETQYF
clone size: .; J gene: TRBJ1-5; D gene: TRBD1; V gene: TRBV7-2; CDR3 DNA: TGTGCCAGCAGCGTGGGTACAGGGGGCCAGCCCCAGCATTTT; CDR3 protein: CASSVGTGGQPQHF
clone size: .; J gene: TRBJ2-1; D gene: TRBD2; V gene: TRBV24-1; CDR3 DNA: TGTGCCACCAGCCCCTGGGCCACAAGCGGGAGCTCCTACAATGAGCAGTTCTTC; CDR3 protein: CATSPWATSGSSYNEQFF
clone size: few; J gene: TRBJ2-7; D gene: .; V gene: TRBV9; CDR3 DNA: TGTGCCAGCAGCGGCCCCCAGGGCTCCTACGAGCAGTACTTC; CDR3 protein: CASSGPQGSYEQYF
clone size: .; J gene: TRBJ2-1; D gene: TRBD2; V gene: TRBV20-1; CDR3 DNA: TGCAGTGCAGGGACTATTGAGCAGTTCTTC; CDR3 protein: CSAGTIEQFF
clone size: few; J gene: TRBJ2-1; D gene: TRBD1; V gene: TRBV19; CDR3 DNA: TGTGCCAGTAGTACCCGGGACAGGGGAGGCAATGAGCAGTTCTTC; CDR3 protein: CASSTRDRGGNEQFF
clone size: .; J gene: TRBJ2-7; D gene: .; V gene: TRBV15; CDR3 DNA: TGTGCCACCAGCAGAGATCCGGGGGAAGAGCAGTACTTC; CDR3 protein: CATSRDPGEEQYF
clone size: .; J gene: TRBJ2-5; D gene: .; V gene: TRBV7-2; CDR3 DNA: TGTGCCAGCACCCTAGGGGGAGGGGTTGAGACCCAGTACTTC; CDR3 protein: CASTLGGGVETQYF
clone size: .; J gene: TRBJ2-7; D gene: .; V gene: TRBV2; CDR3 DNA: TGTGCCAGCAGTGAACCAGGGGCCGGAAACGAGCAGTACTTC; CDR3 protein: CASSEPGAGNEQYF
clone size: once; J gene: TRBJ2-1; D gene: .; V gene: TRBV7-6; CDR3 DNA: TGTGCCAGCAGCTTAGGCCAGAGCGACAATGAGCAGTTCTTC; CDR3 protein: CASSLGQSDNEQFF
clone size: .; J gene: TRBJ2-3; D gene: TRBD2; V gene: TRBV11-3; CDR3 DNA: TGTGCCAGCAGCTCCGGGACTAGCGGGAGGCCTTGGTGGGATACGCAGTATTTT; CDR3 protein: CASSSGTSGRPWWDTQYF
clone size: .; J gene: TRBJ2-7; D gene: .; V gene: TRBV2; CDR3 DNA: TGTGCCAGCGGATTCAGGGGCCACTCCTACGAGCAGTACTTC; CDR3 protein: CASGFRGHSYEQYF
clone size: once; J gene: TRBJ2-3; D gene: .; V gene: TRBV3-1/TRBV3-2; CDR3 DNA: TGTGCCAGCAGCCACTCCGGACTCTTAAAAACAGATACGCAGTATTTT; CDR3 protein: CASSHSGLLKTDTQYF
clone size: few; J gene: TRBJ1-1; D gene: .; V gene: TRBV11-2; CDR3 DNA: TGTGCCAGCAGCCCGCAGGGTATCGGCACTGAAGCTTTCTTT; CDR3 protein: CASSPQGIGTEAFF
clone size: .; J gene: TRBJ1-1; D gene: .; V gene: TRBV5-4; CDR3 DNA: TGTGCCAGCAGCTTGGCCTGGGGGGTTGGGACTGAAGCTTTCTTT; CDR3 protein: CASSLAWGVGTEAFF